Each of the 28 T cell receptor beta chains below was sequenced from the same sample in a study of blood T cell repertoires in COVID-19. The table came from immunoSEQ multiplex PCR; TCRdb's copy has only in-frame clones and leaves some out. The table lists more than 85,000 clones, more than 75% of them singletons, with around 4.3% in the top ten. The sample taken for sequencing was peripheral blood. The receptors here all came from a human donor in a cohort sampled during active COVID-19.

The CDR3 DNA follows: TGCGCCAGCAGCCCGCGGGCGGACCCATCGGGCGAGCAGTACTTC. It translates to CASSPRADPSGEQYF. V usage is TRBV5-1 and J usage is TRBJ2-7; tentative D call: TRBD2 (5 bases). The V gene lost 4 bases and the J gene lost 6 bases, with 20 bases spanning the gap. Per germline, CDR1 SGHRS and CDR2 YFSETQ. The CDR3 covers 15 residues.

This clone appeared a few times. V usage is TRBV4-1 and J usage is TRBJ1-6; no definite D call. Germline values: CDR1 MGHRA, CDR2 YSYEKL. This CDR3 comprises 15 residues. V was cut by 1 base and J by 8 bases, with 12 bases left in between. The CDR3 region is CASSQGLWADSPLHF. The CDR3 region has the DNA TGCGCCAGCAGCCAAGGGTTGTGGGCCGATTCACCCCTCCACTTT.

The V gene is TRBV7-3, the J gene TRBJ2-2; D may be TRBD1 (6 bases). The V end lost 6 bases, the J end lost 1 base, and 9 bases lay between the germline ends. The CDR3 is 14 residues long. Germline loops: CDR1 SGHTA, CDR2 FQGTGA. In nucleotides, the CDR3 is TGTGCCAGCAGACCACAGGGGAACACCGGGGAGCTGTTTTTT. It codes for CASRPQGNTGELFF.

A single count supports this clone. CDR3: CATSGVPGQDTTDTQYF. The CDR3 DNA is TGTGCCACCAGTGGGGTTCCGGGACAGGATACCACAGATACGCAGTATTTT. The rearrangement joins TRBV24-1 to TRBJ2-3; the match to TRBD1 covers 8 bases. The germline V gene encodes CDR1 KGHDR and CDR2 SFDVKD. CDR3 size: 17 residues. V dropped 5 bases and J dropped 2; count of bases not matched to a gene: 11.

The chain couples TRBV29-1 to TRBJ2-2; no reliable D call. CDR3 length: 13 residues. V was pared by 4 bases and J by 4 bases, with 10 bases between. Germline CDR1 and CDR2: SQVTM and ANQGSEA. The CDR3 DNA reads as TGCAGCGTTGCCTCCAGTACCACCGGGGAGCTGTTTTTT. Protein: CSVASSTTGELFF.

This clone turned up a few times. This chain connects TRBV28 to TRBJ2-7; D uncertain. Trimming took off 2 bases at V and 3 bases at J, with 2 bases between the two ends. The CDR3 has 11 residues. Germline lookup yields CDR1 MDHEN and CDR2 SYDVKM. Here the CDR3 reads CASSLLYEQYF. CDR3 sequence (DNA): TGTGCCAGCAGTTTACTCTACGAGCAGTACTTC.

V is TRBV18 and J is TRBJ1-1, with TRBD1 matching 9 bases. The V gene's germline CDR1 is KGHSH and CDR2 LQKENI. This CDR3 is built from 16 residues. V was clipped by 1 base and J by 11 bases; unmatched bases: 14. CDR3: CASSPRFSGQGLAAFF. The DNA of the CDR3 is TGTGCCAGCTCACCACGTTTTTCGGGACAGGGTCTTGCGGCTTTCTTT.

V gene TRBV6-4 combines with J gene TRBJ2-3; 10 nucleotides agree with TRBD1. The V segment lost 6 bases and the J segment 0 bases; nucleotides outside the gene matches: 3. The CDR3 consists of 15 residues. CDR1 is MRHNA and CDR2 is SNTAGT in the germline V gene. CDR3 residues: CASSDRGHSTDTQYF. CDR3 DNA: TGTGCCAGCAGCGACAGGGGGCATAGCACAGATACGCAGTATTTT.

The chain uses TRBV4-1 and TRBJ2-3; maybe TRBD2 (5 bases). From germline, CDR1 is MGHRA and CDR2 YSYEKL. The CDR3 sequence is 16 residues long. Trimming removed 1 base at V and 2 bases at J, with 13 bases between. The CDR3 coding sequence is TGCGCCAGCAGCCAAGTTCTTCGGGATCTCACAGATACGCAGTATTTT. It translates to CASSQVLRDLTDTQYF.

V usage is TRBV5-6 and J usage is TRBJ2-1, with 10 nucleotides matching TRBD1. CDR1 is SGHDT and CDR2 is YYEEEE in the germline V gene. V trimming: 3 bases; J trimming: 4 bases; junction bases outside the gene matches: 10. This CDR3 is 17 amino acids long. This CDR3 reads CASSWKPGTGVYNEQFF. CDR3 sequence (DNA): TGTGCCAGCAGCTGGAAACCCGGGACAGGGGTATACAATGAGCAGTTCTTC.

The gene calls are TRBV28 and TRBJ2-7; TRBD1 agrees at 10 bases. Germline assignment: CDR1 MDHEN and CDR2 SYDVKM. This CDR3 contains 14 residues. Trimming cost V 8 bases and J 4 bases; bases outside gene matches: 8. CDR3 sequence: CASGWDRGKYEQYF. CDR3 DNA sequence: TGTGCCAGCGGGTGGGACAGGGGAAAATACGAGCAGTACTTC.

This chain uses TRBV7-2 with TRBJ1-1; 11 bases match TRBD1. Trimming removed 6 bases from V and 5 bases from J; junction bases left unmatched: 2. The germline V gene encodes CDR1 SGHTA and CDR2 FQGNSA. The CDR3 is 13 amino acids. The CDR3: CASRGQGVTEAFF. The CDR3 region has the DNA TGTGCCAGCAGGGGACAGGGGGTGACTGAAGCTTTCTTT.

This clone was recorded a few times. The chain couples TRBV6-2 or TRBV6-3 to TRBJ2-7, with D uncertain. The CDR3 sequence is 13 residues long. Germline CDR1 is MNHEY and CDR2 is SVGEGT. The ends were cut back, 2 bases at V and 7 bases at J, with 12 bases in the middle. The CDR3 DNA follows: TGTGCCAGCAGTTACCCGCAGGTCCGAGAGCAGTACTTC. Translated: CASSYPQVREQYF.

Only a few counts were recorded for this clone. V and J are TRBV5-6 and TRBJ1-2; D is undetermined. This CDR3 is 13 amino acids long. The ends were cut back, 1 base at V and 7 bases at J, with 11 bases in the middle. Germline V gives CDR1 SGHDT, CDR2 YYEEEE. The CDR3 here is CASSLTVGLGYTF. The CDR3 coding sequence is TGTGCCAGCAGCTTGACAGTTGGTCTTGGCTACACCTTC.

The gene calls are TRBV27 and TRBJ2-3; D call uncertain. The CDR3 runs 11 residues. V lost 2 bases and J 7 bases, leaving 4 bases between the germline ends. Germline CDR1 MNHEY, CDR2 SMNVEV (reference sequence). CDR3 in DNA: TGTGCCAGCAGTTTACGGTATACGCAGTATTTT. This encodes CASSLRYTQYF.

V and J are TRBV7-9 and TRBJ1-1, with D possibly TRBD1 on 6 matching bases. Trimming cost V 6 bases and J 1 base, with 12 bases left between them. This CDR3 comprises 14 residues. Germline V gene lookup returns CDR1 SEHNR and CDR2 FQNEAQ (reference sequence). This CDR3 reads CASSHGQSNTEAFF. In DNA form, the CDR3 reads TGTGCCAGCAGTCACGGACAGTCGAACACTGAAGCTTTCTTT.

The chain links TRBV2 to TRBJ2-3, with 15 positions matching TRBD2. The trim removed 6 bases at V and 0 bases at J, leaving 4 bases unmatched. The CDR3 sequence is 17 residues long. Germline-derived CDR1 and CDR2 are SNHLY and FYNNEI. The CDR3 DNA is TGTGCCAGCAGCGGGACTAGCGGGGGGAATAGCACAGATACGCAGTATTTT. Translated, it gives CASSGTSGGNSTDTQYF. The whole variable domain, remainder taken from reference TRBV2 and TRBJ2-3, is EPEVTQTPSHQVTQMGQEVILRCVPISNHLYFYWYRQILGQKVEFLVSFYNNEISEKSEIFDDQFSVERPDGSNFTLKIRSTKLEDSAMYFCASSGTSGGNSTDTQYFGPGTRLTVL.

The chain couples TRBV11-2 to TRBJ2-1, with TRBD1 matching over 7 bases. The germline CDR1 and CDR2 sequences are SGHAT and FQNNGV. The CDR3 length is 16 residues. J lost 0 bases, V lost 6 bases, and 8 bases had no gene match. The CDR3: CASRPRQGSSYNEQFF. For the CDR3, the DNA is TGTGCCAGCAGACCTCGACAGGGTAGCTCCTACAATGAGCAGTTCTTC.

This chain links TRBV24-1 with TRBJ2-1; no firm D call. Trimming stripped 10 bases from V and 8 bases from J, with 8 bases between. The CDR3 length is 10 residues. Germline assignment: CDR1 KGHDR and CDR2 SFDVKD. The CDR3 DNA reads TGTGCCACGGCCGGAGATGAGCAGTTCTTC. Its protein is CATAGDEQFF.

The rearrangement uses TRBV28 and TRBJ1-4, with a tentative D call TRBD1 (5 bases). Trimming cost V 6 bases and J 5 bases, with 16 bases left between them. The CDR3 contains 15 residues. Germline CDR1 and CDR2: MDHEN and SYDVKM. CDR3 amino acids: CASRLAGTSNEKLFF. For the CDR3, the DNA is TGTGCCAGCAGACTCGCCGGGACTTCAAATGAAAAACTGTTTTTT. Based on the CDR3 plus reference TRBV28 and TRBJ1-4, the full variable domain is DVKVTQSSRYLVKRTGEKVFLECVQDMDHENMFWYRQDPGLGLRLIYFSYDVKMKEKGDIPEGYSVSREKKERFSLILESASTNQTSMYLCASRLAGTSNEKLFFGSGTQLSVL.

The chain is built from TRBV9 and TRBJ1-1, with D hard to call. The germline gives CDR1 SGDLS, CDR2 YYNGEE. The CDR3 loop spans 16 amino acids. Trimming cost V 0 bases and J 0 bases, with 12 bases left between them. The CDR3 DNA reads TGTGCCAGCAGCGTAGGTAAGCTCTTCATGAACACTGAAGCTTTCTTT. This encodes CASSVGKLFMNTEAFF.

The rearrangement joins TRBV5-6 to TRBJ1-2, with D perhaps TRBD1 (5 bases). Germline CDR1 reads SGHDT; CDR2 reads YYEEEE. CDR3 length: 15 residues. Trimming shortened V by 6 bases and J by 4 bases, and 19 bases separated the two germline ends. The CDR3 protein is CASTYGGEAGYGYTF. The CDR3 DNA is TGTGCCAGCACCTATGGGGGGGAAGCAGGCTATGGCTACACCTTC.

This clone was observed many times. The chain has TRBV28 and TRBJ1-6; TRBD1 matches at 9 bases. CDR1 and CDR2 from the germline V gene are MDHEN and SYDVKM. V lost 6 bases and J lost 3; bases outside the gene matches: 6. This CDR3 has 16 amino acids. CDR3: CASRYLGQGYNSPLHF. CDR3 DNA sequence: TGTGCCAGCAGATACCTGGGACAGGGCTATAATTCACCCCTCCACTTT.

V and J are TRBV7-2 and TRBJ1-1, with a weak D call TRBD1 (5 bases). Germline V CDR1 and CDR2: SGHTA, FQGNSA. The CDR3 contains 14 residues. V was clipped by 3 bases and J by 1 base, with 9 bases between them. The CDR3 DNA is TGTGCCAGCAGCTTGGCCCAGGGGAACACTGAAGCTTTCTTT. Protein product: CASSLAQGNTEAFF. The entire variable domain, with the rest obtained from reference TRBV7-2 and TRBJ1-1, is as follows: GAGVSQSPSNKVTEKGKDVELRCDPISGHTALYWYRQSLGQGLEFLIYFQGNSAPDKSGLPSDRFSAERTGGSVSTLTIQRTQQEDSAVYLCASSLAQGNTEAFFGQGTRLTVV.

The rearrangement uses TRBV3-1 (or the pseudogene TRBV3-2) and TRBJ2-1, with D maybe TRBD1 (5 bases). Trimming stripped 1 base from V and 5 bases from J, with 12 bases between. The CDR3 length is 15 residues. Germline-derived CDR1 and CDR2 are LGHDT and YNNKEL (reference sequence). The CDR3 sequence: CASSQVGRENNEQFF. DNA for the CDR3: TGTGCCAGCAGCCAAGTCGGCAGGGAAAACAATGAGCAGTTCTTC.

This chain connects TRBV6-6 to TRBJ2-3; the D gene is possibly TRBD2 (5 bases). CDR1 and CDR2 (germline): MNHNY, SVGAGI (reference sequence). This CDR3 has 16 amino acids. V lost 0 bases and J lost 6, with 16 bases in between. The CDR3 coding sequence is TGTGCCAGCAGTTACTCGGGCAGCCTAGCATCTGATACGCAGTATTTT. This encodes CASSYSGSLASDTQYF.

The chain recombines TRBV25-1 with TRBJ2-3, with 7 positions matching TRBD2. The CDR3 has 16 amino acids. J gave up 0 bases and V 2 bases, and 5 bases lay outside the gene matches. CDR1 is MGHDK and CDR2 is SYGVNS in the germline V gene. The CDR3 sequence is CASSEQAGVSTDTQYF. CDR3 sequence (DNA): TGTGCCAGCAGTGAACAGGCGGGGGTTAGCACAGATACGCAGTATTTT.

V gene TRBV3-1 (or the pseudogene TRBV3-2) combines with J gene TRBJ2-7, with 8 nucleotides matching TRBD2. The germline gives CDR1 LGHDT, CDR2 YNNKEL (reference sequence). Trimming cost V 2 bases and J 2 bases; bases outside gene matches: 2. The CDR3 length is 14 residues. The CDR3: CASSQTSGAYEQYF. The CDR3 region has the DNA TGTGCCAGCAGCCAAACTAGCGGAGCCTACGAGCAGTACTTC.